This T cell receptor beta chain is from a study of cytomegalovirus exposure and HLA in healthy donors. Study background: According to later analysis, the same platform produced the 130 or so validation and 666 first-cohort repertoires.

Produced via immunoSEQ multiplex PCR; TCRdb's table is partial and in-frame only. The sample lists around 130,000 clones; roughly 90% were seen once. The study, taken as a whole, reports: Specificity of a few CMV-associated chains for CMV antigens was verified in vitro.

This CDR3 is 13 amino acids long. V shed 5 bases and J shed 0 bases, with 7 bases lying between them. Per the germline V gene, CDR1 is LNHDA and CDR2 is SQIVND (reference sequence). Points on this clone: No antigen is known for it.

Input material: PBMCs. The source of this sequence is a man aged 25 to 45 in good health and CMV-seronegative. This chain links TRBV19 with TRBJ1-2; D uncertain. For the CDR3, the DNA is TGTGCCAGTAGTCTCGGAGCTAACTATGGCTACACCTTC. It translates to CASSLGANYGYTF.